These 22 T cell receptor beta chains came from one sample sequenced in a study of T cell responses to AZD1222 COVID-19 vaccine. TCRdb keeps only in-frame clones here, not all; method: immunoSEQ multiplex PCR. The data show some 150,000 clones, over 85% seen once. Specimen: peripheral blood, collected 28 days after the second AZD1222 dose. Receptors were obtained from an adult who received the AZD1222 COVID-19 vaccine.

The V call is TRBV19, the J call TRBJ2-7; D gene unclear. Germline CDR1 and CDR2: LNHDA and SQIVND (reference sequence). This CDR3 is 14 amino acids long. V dropped 3 bases and J dropped 2 bases, with 11 bases sitting between them. CDR3 coding DNA: TGTGCCAGTAGTATGAGTTTCAGGCCCTACGAGCAGTACTTC. This encodes CASSMSFRPYEQYF. Full variable domain (missing parts from reference TRBV19 and TRBJ2-7): DGGITQSPKYLFRKEGQNVTLSCEQNLNHDAMYWYRQDPGQGLRLIYYSQIVNDFQKGDIAEGYSVSREKKESFPLTVTSAQKNPTAFYLCASSMSFRPYEQYFGPGTRLTVT.

This chain uses TRBV19 with TRBJ1-5, with D perhaps TRBD1 (6 bases). CDR1 and CDR2 from the germline V gene are LNHDA and SQIVND (reference sequence). Trimming removed 3 bases from V and 9 bases from J, with 15 bases in between. The CDR3 runs 14 residues. The CDR3 region is CASSILGAPGPQHF. The DNA of the CDR3 is TGTGCCAGTAGTATTTTGGGGGCGCCGGGGCCCCAGCATTTT.

CDR3 sequence: CASSYGAGPPRYTF. DNA for the CDR3: TGTGCCAGCAGTTACGGAGCAGGACCTCCTCGCTACACCTTC. V gene TRBV6-6 combines with J gene TRBJ1-2, with D unclear. The CDR3 runs 14 residues. Germline V gene lookup returns CDR1 MNHNY and CDR2 SVGAGI (reference sequence). Trimming shortened V by 2 bases and J by 9 bases, and 16 bases separated the two germline ends.

The chain is built from TRBV19 and TRBJ2-5; 14 nucleotides align to TRBD2. The germline V gene has CDR1 LNHDA and CDR2 SQIVND (reference sequence). The CDR3 contains 16 residues. The junction had 4 bases not matched to a gene; V was cut back by 2 bases and J by 5 bases. The CDR3 DNA reads as TGTGCCAGTAGTATAACGGGGACTAGCGGGAGTGAGACCCAGTACTTC. It encodes CASSITGTSGSETQYF.

This chain uses TRBV30 with TRBJ2-7; no reliable D call. The germline V gene has CDR1 GTSNPN and CDR2 SVGIG (reference sequence). The CDR3 length is 12 residues. V gave up 2 bases and J gave up 0 bases, with 5 bases separating them. The CDR3 is CAWSSSSYEQYF. In DNA form, the CDR3 reads TGTGCCTGGAGTAGCAGCTCCTACGAGCAGTACTTC.

The rearrangement links TRBV19 to TRBJ2-3; 7 bases map to TRBD1. CDR1 and CDR2 from the germline V gene are LNHDA and SQIVND (reference sequence). This CDR3 is 14 amino acids long. V was pared by 3 bases and J by 5 bases, with 5 bases of the junction left unmatched. In DNA form, the CDR3 reads TGTGCCAGTAGTATCCGGACAGGTCGAGATACGCAGTATTTT. This sequence encodes CASSIRTGRDTQYF. Full variable domain (remainder filled in from reference TRBV19 and TRBJ2-3): DGGITQSPKYLFRKEGQNVTLSCEQNLNHDAMYWYRQDPGQGLRLIYYSQIVNDFQKGDIAEGYSVSREKKESFPLTVTSAQKNPTAFYLCASSIRTGRDTQYFGPGTRLTVL.

V usage is TRBV30 and J usage is TRBJ1-6; 9 bases align to TRBD1. V shed 5 bases, J shed 7 bases, and the junction held 6 bases outside the gene matches. The CDR3 consists of 14 residues. Germline CDR1 reads GTSNPN; CDR2 reads SVGIG (reference sequence). CDR3 sequence reads: CAWDSGTGNSPLHF. In DNA form, the CDR3 reads TGTGCCTGGGACTCCGGGACAGGGAATTCACCCCTCCACTTT.

The gene calls are TRBV10-3 and TRBJ2-1; TRBD2 aligns across 10 bases. V lost 5 bases to trimming and J lost 0 bases; unmatched junction nucleotides: 7. Looked up from germline, CDR1 is ENHRY and CDR2 is SYGVKD. The CDR3 is made up of 17 amino acids. The CDR3 loop is CAISSSGRGLSYNEQFF. CDR3 DNA: TGTGCCATCAGTTCCAGCGGGAGGGGCCTCTCCTACAATGAGCAGTTCTTC.

This sequence joins TRBV7-2 and TRBJ1-5, with TRBD1 identical over 12 bases. This CDR3 comprises 16 residues. The trim removed 4 bases at V and 7 bases at J, leaving 8 bases unmatched. Germline loops: CDR1 SGHTA, CDR2 FQGNSA. The CDR3 DNA reads as TGTGCCAGCAGCTATAGGGGACAGGGGGCCGACCAGCCCCAGCATTTT. Protein sequence: CASSYRGQGADQPQHF.

This chain links TRBV18 with TRBJ1-1; no clear D. CDR1 and CDR2 (germline): KGHSH, LQKENI. V was trimmed by 3 bases and J by 4 bases, leaving 15 bases between them. CDR3 size: 15 residues. DNA of the CDR3: TGTGCCAGCTCACCTTACCCCATTTGGAGCACTGAAGCTTTCTTT. It specifies CASSPYPIWSTEAFF.

This chain joins TRBV30 and TRBJ2-3, with unresolved D. CDR1 and CDR2 from the germline V gene are GTSNPN and SVGIG (reference sequence). Trimming removed 4 bases at V and 0 bases at J, with 11 bases between. The CDR3 has 14 amino acids. The CDR3 region is CAWTPGPSTDTQYF. CDR3 nucleotide sequence: TGTGCCTGGACTCCGGGCCCTAGCACAGATACGCAGTATTTT.

CDR3 nucleotide sequence: TGTGCCAGCAGCTTAGGGGATCTGATTATCACAGATACGCAGTATTTT. It encodes CASSLGDLIITDTQYF. The V call is TRBV7-8, the J call TRBJ2-3; D uncertain. V gave up 1 base and J gave up 2 bases, with 13 bases separating them. Germline lookup yields CDR1 SGHVS and CDR2 FQNEAQ. The CDR3 is 16 amino acids.

The rearrangement uses TRBV4-1 and TRBJ2-7, with D unclear. V was clipped by 0 bases and J by 3 bases, with 15 bases between them. In germline, CDR1 is MGHRA, CDR2 YSYEKL. This CDR3 is 16 amino acids long. The CDR3, as DNA: TGCGCCAGCAGCCAAGATCATCTCGAAGCAGACTACGAGCAGTACTTC. It is translated as CASSQDHLEADYEQYF.

This chain uses TRBV28 with TRBJ1-1; 11 bases are a match to TRBD1. Germline V gene sequence: CDR1 MDHEN, CDR2 SYDVKM. V lost 6 bases and J lost 11; bases outside the gene matches: 5. The CDR3 covers 12 residues. CDR3 nucleotide sequence: TGTGCCAGCAGGGACAGGGGGCGGCGGGCTTTCTTT. It codes for CASRDRGRRAFF. Looking up the rest from reference TRBV28 and TRBJ1-1 gives the full variable domain: DVKVTQSSRYLVKRTGEKVFLECVQDMDHENMFWYRQDPGLGLRLIYFSYDVKMKEKGDIPEGYSVSREKKERFSLILESASTNQTSMYLCASRDRGRRAFFGQGTRLTVV.

The J gene is TRBJ2-1, the V gene TRBV3-1 (or the pseudogene TRBV3-2); 10 bases agree with TRBD2. In germline, CDR1 is LGHDT, CDR2 YNNKEL (reference sequence). The ends lost 4 bases at V and 14 bases at J; junction bases unmatched: 14. CDR3 size: 15 residues. This CDR3 is CASSLRGKREGRKFF. DNA for the CDR3: TGTGCCAGCAGCCTAAGGGGAAAGCGGGAGGGCAGAAAGTTCTTC.

CDR3 sequence: CASSYYEKLFF. The CDR3 coding sequence is TGTGCCAGCAGTTACTATGAAAAACTGTTTTTT. The genes are TRBV6-2 or TRBV6-3 and TRBJ1-4; no clear D gene. The CDR3 consists of 11 residues. Per the germline V gene, CDR1 is MNHEY and CDR2 is SVGEGT. V dropped 1 base and J dropped 6 bases, with 0 bases sitting between them.

This rearrangement joins TRBV30 to TRBJ2-7; 7 bases map to TRBD2. Germline trimming cut 4 bases from V and 0 bases from J; bases unmatched to any gene: 9. CDR1 GTSNPN and CDR2 SVGIG come from the germline V gene (reference sequence). The CDR3 has 15 amino acids. CDR3 in amino acids: CAWIAGRESSYEQYF. DNA of the CDR3: TGTGCCTGGATTGCCGGGCGGGAGAGCTCCTACGAGCAGTACTTC. Based on the CDR3 plus reference TRBV30 and TRBJ2-7, the full variable domain is SQTIHQWPATLVQPVGSPLSLECTVEGTSNPNLYWYRQAAGRGLQLLFYSVGIGQISSEVPQNLSASRPQDRQFILSSKKLLLSDSGFYLCAWIAGRESSYEQYFGPGTRLTVT.

The V and J genes are TRBV4-3 and TRBJ1-5; 7 bases line up with TRBD1. The germline gives CDR1 LGHNA, CDR2 YSLEER. Trimming at V came to 8 bases and at J to 1 base, leaving 5 bases not matched to a gene. This CDR3 is built from 14 residues. CDR3 coding DNA: TGCGCCAGCGCAGACAGGGCAAGCAATCAGCCCCAGCATTTT. Its protein product is CASADRASNQPQHF.

The J gene is TRBJ1-4, the V gene TRBV9, with D unclear. Germline V gene data show CDR1 as SGDLS and CDR2 as YYNGEE. The CDR3 contains 13 residues. V was pared by 0 bases and J by 8 bases, with 8 bases between. DNA of the CDR3: TGTGCCAGCAGCGTAGGGGCACAAGAAAAACTGTTTTTT. Its protein is CASSVGAQEKLFF.

V usage is TRBV28 and J usage is TRBJ1-1; 9 nucleotides agree with TRBD1. J gave up 7 bases and V 6 bases, and 15 bases lay outside the gene matches. This CDR3 is built from 16 residues. Germline values: CDR1 MDHEN, CDR2 SYDVKM. The CDR3 region has the DNA TGTGCCAGCAGCTCAACGGGACAGGGCTATCGTAGTGAAGCTTTCTTT. Translated, it gives CASSSTGQGYRSEAFF.

The rearrangement uses TRBV30 and TRBJ1-5, with a possible D match to TRBD1 (5 bases). V lost 0 bases, J lost 4 bases, and 13 bases lay in between. In germline, CDR1 is GTSNPN, CDR2 SVGIG (reference sequence). This CDR3 region has 15 residues. The CDR3 spells CAWSVGGEGNQPQHF. The CDR3, as DNA: TGTGCCTGGAGTGTGGGAGGGGAGGGAAATCAGCCCCAGCATTTT.

The chain recombines TRBV7-2 with TRBJ2-3; 7 bases are a match to TRBD2. Trimming removed 4 bases from V and 9 bases from J; junction bases left unmatched: 7. This CDR3 contains 13 residues. CDR1 SGHTA and CDR2 FQGNSA come from the germline V gene. This chain's CDR3 is CASSSLLGGTQYF. As DNA, the CDR3 is TGTGCCAGCAGCTCCCTCCTGGGGGGGACGCAGTATTTT.